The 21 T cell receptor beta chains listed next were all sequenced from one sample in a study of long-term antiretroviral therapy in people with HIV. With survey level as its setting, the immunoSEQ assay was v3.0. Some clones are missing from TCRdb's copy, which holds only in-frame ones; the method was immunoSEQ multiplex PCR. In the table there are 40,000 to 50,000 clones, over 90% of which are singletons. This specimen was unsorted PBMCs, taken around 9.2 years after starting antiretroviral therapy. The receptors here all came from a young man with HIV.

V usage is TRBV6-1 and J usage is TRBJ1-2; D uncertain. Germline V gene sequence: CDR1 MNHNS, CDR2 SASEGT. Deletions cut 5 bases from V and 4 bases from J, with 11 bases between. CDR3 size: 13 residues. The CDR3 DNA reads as TGTGCCAGCAGTAACTGGACGGTCTATGGCTACACCTTC. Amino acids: CASSNWTVYGYTF.

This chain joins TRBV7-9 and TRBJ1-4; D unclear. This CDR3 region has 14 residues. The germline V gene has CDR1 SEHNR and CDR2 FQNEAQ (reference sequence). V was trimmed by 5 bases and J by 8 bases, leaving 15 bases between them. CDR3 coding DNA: TGTGCCAGCAGCCCCCTGGCAGGAAAAGAAAAACTGTTTTTT. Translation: CASSPLAGKEKLFF. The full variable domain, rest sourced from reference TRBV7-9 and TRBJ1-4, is DTGVSQNPRHKITKRGQNVTFRCDPISEHNRLYWYRQTLGQGPEFLTYFQNEAQLEKSRLLSDRFSAERPKGSFSTLEIQRTEQGDSAMYLCASSPLAGKEKLFFGSGTQLSVL.

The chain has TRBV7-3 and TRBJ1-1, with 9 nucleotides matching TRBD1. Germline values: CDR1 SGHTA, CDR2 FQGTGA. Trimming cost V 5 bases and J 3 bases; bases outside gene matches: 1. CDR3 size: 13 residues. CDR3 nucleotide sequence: TGTGCCAGCAGCCGACAGGGGGACACTGAAGCTTTCTTT. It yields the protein CASSRQGDTEAFF.

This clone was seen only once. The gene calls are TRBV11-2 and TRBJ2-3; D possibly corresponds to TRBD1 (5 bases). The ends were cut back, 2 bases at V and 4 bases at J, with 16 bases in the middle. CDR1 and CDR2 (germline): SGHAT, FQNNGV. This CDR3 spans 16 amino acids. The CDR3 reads CASSLKRRGFSDTQYF. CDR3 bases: TGTGCCAGCAGCTTAAAGAGAAGGGGATTTTCAGATACGCAGTATTTT. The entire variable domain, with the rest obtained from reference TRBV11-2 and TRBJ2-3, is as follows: EAGVAQSPRYKIIEKRQSVAFWCNPISGHATLYWYQQILGQGPKLLIQFQNNGVVDDSQLPKDRFSAERLKGVDSTLKIQPAKLEDSAVYLCASSLKRRGFSDTQYFGPGTRLTVL.

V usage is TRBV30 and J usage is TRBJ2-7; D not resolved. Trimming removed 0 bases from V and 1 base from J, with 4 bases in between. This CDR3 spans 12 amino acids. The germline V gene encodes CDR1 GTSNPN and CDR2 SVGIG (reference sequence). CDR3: CAWSVGSYEQYF. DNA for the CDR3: TGTGCCTGGAGTGTTGGGTCCTACGAGCAGTACTTC.

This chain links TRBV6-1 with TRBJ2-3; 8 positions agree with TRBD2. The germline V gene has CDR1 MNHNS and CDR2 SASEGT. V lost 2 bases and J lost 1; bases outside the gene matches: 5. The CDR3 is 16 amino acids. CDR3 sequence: CASSELAGGGTDTQYF. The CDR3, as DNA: TGTGCCAGCAGTGAACTAGCCGGGGGGGGCACAGATACGCAGTATTTT.

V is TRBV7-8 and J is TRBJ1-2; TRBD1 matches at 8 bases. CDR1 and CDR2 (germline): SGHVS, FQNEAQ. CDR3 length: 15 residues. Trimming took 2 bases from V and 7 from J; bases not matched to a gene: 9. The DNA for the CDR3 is TGTGCCAGCAGCTTACCCCGGACAGGGATCGGTGGCTACACCTTC. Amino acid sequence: CASSLPRTGIGGYTF.

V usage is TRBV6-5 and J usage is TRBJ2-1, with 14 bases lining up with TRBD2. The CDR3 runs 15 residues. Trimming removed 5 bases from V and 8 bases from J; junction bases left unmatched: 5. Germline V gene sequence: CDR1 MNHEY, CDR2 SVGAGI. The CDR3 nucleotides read TGTGCCAGCAGTCAGACTAGCGGGGGGGGCTATGAGCAGTTCTTC. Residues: CASSQTSGGGYEQFF.

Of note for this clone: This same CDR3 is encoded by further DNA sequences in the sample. CDR3 residues: CASSDGYTGELFF. Written as DNA, the CDR3 is TGTGCCAGCAGTGACGGTTACACCGGGGAGCTGTTTTTT. This rearrangement joins TRBV6-4 to TRBJ2-2; D is undetermined. The CDR3 contains 13 residues. Trimming removed 2 bases at V and 3 bases at J, with 4 bases between. The germline V gene has CDR1 MRHNA and CDR2 SNTAGT.

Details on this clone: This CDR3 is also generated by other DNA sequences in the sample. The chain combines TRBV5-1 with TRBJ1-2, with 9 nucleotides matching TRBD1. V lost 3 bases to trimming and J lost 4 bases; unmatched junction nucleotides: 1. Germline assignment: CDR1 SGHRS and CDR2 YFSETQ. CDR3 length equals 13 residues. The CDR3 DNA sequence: TGCGCCAGCAGCTCGACAGGGGGCTATGGCTACACCTTC. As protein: CASSSTGGYGYTF. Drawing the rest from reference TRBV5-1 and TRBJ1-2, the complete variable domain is KAGVTQTPRYLIKTRGQQVTLSCSPISGHRSVSWYQQTPGQGLQFLFEYFSETQRNKGNFPGRFSGRQFSNSRSEMNVSTLELGDSALYLCASSSTGGYGYTFGSGTRLTVV.

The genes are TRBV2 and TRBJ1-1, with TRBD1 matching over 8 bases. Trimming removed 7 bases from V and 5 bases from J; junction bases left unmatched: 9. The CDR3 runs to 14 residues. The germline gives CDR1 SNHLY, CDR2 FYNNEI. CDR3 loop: CASNLQGVGTEAFF. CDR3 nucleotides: TGTGCCAGCAATCTACAGGGGGTGGGAACTGAAGCTTTCTTT.

CDR3 amino acids: CATSRDRGLAGQETQYF. In DNA, the CDR3 is TGTGCCACCAGCAGAGATCGGGGACTAGCGGGGCAAGAGACCCAGTACTTC. The V gene is TRBV15, the J gene TRBJ2-5; 13 nucleotides line up with TRBD2. V gave up 0 bases and J gave up 2 bases; unmatched junction bases: 3. CDR1 and CDR2 (germline): LNHNV, YYDKDF (reference sequence). This CDR3 has 17 residues.

CDR3 sequence: CASSSSGGARTQYF. The CDR3 bases are TGTGCCAGCAGCTCTAGCGGGGGGGCGAGGACCCAGTACTTC. The chain couples TRBV11-1 to TRBJ2-5, with 12 bases that match TRBD2. V dropped 4 bases and J dropped 7; count of bases not matched to a gene: 4. The CDR3 covers 14 residues. From germline, CDR1 is SGHAT and CDR2 FQDESV (reference sequence).

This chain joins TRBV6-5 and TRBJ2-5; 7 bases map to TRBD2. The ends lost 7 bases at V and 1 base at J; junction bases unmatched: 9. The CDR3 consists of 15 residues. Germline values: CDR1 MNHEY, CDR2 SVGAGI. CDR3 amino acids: CASTQYGGSQETQYF. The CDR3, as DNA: TGTGCCAGCACCCAGTACGGGGGGAGCCAAGAGACCCAGTACTTC.

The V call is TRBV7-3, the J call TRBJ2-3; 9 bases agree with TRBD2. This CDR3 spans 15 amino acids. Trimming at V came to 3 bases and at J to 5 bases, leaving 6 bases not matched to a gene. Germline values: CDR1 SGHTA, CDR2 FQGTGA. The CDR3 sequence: CASSFYASGEDTQYF. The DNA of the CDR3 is TGTGCCAGCAGCTTTTACGCTAGCGGGGAAGATACGCAGTATTTT.

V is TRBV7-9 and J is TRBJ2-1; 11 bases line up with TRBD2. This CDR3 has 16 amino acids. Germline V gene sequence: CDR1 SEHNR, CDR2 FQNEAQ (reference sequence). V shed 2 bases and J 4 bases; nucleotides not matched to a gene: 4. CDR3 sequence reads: CASSLSLAGAYNEQFF. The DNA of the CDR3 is TGTGCCAGCAGCTTATCACTAGCGGGGGCGTACAATGAGCAGTTCTTC.

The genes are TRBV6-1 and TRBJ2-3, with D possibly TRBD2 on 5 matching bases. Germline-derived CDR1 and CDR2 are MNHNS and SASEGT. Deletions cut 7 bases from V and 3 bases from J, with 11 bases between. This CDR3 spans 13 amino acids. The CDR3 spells CASNVGETDTQYF. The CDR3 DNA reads TGTGCCAGCAACGTTGGGGAGACAGATACGCAGTATTTT.

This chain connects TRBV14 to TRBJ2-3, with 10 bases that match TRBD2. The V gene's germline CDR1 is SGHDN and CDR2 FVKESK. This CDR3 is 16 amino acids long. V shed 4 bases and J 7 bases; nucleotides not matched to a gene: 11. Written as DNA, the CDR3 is TGTGCCAGCAGCCCTCCACTAGCGGGGAGAGCGAATACGCAGTATTTT. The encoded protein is CASSPPLAGRANTQYF.

The CDR3 DNA reads TGTGCCAGCAGCCCCGGGACTAGTGGTTTCCGTGAGCAGTTCTTC. This gives the protein CASSPGTSGFREQFF. The J gene is TRBJ2-1, the V gene TRBV7-9; 8 nucleotides line up with TRBD2. In germline, CDR1 is SEHNR, CDR2 FQNEAQ (reference sequence). Losses at the gene ends were 5 bases for V and 9 bases for J; bases not matched to a gene: 12. The CDR3 contains 15 residues.

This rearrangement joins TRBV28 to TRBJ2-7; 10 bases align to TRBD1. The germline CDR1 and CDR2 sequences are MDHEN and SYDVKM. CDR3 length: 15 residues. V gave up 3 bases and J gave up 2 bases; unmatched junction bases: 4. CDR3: CASSLGQGTTYEQYF. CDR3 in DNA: TGTGCCAGCAGTTTGGGACAGGGGACTACCTACGAGCAGTACTTC. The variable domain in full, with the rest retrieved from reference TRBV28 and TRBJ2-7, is DVKVTQSSRYLVKRTGEKVFLECVQDMDHENMFWYRQDPGLGLRLIYFSYDVKMKEKGDIPEGYSVSREKKERFSLILESASTNQTSMYLCASSLGQGTTYEQYFGPGTRLTVT.

CDR3 sequence: CASSYEGQGPEKLFF. CDR3 coding DNA: TGTGCCAGCAGTTACGAGGGACAGGGACCTGAAAAACTGTTTTTT. The chain recombines TRBV6-5 with TRBJ1-4, with 9 bases lining up with TRBD1. J gave up 7 bases and V 2 bases, and 5 bases lay outside the gene matches. In germline, CDR1 is MNHEY, CDR2 SVGAGI. This CDR3 has 15 amino acids.